This TCR beta chain derives from a study of blood T cell repertoires in COVID-19 (TCRdb year 2020). In terms of the full investigation: Collaborator samples came from the United States, Italy and Spain and covered acute and convalescent phases of COVID-19. Where HLA class I and class II types were available, the types were taken from metadata supplied by the sample provider, not from assay-based typing. The prospective study material was composed of cDNA or gDNA derived from T cells, B-cell-depleted T cells, or PBMCs. Subjects who had been exposed to COVID-19, were actively infected with it, or had recovered from it provided the deeply sampled blood TCRbeta repertoires that made up the dataset. Samples were obtained from the ongoing ImmuneRACE study (first 160 participants) and from some 1,300 subjects provided by 6 global collaborators. Sample metadata almost always included a de-identified subject ID, COVID-19 status, age in years and sex. The repertoires were released in a freely available public database intended as a resource for research on the immune response to SARS-CoV-2. The full study reports these points: The quantity of clinical and demographic metadata differed by source and by participant and was supplied without curation.

The immunoSEQ Assay, a bias-controlled multiplex PCR, was used to amplify TCRbeta CDR3 regions from genomic DNA. In the original analysis: Nucleated cell counts per sample were estimated from amplification of reference gene primers within the assay. To quantify the absolute abundance of each unique TCRbeta CDR3 rearrangement, sequence reads were collapsed and filtered. For each sample, productive Simpson clonality was calculated as the square root of Simpson's diversity index over productive rearrangements. As stored in TCRdb, this immuneACCESS dataset retains in-frame rearrangements with V and J assigned. A fraction of the clones does not appear; measured against another copy, unresolved V genes explain less than half of the discrepancy, and the remainder lacks a known reason. V and J calls and clone size are given by that table; D and trimming were obtained from the DNA. The sample table lists some 170,000 clones, 80% to 90% of them with a count of one. The biggest ten clones account for about 1.6% of the sample.

About this clone itself: Its antigen is still unknown. Within one base of it there is no much larger clone, and no base qualities were kept.

V has 3 bases trimmed and J has 4 bases trimmed; junction bases matching no gene number 7. Its CDR3 holds 16 amino acids, cysteine through phenylalanine. The only DNA kept is the CDR3, 48 bases in frame from the first base. CDR1 LNHDA and CDR2 SQIVND were looked up in the germline V gene (reference sequence). Each collaborating institution followed its own protocols to collect whole blood in K2EDTA tubes. Collaborator samples were shipped for TCRbeta analysis as frozen whole blood, isolated PBMCs, or DNA extracted from either sample type. The receptor chain draws on TRBV19 and TRBJ1-2; TRBD1 matches 11 bases in the middle. Sequencing used peripheral blood. The receptor's source is a woman between 45 and 60 years old with acute or convalescent COVID-19. The nucleotide sequence reads TGTGCCAGTAGTATGGTCGGGGACAGGGGGATCTATGGCTACACCTTC. Translated, it reads CASSMVGDRGIYGYTF.